Below, 25 T cell receptor beta chains from the same sample are listed, as sequenced in a study of T cell responses to AZD1222 COVID-19 vaccine. Data came from immunoSEQ multiplex PCR; TCRdb stores just in-frame clones and leaves some out. The profile shows some 190,000 clones, roughly 94% of them singletons. Sequenced here: peripheral blood, sampled 28 days after the second dose of the MenACWY control vaccine. These receptor sequences come from an adult who received the MenACWY meningococcal vaccine as a control.

V gene TRBV20-1 combines with J gene TRBJ1-5; weak D call: TRBD1 (5 bases). Trimming took off 3 bases at V and 2 bases at J, with 11 bases between the two ends. Germline V gene data show CDR1 as DFQATT and CDR2 as SNEGSKA (reference sequence). This CDR3 is built from 14 residues. CDR3 in amino acids: CSASPPGRNQPQHF. The CDR3, as DNA: TGCAGTGCTAGTCCGCCAGGGCGCAATCAGCCCCAGCATTTT.

This clone appeared a few times. The chain uses TRBV7-9 and TRBJ2-7, with D unclear. Germline CDR1 is SEHNR and CDR2 is FQNEAQ (reference sequence). The CDR3 is 14 residues long. V dropped 2 bases and J dropped 2 bases, with 10 bases sitting between them. The CDR3 region is CASSLSAAAYEQYF. CDR3 nucleotide sequence: TGTGCCAGCAGCTTATCAGCTGCTGCCTACGAGCAGTACTTC.

J is TRBJ2-1 and V is TRBV4-3; 11 positions agree with TRBD2. V lost 0 bases to trimming and J lost 4 bases; unmatched junction nucleotides: 8. CDR3 size: 18 residues. The germline V gene has CDR1 LGHNA and CDR2 YSLEER. CDR3 coding DNA: TGCGCCAGCAGCCAAGACACTAGCGGGGGCCCCCTTTACAATGAGCAGTTCTTC. Protein: CASSQDTSGGPLYNEQFF.

The chain recombines TRBV27 with TRBJ1-2; 7 nucleotides match TRBD1. V gave up 6 bases and J gave up 7 bases; unmatched junction bases: 5. Germline CDR1 MNHEY, CDR2 SMNVEV (reference sequence). The length of the CDR3 is 12 residues. The CDR3 here is CASSDRVRGYTF. The CDR3 coding sequence is TGTGCCAGCAGCGACAGGGTTCGTGGCTACACCTTC.

The J gene is TRBJ2-5, the V gene TRBV29-1; perhaps TRBD2 as D (6 bases). V was trimmed by 0 bases and J by 7 bases, leaving 24 bases between them. The CDR3 has 17 residues. Germline V gene data show CDR1 as SQVTM and CDR2 as ANQGSEA. The CDR3 here is CSVEESTPRRGSRTQYF. In DNA form, the CDR3 reads TGCAGCGTTGAAGAAAGCACGCCACGGCGGGGTAGTCGGACCCAGTACTTC.

This clone appeared a single time. This chain connects TRBV28 to TRBJ1-3; weak D call: TRBD1 (6 bases). The CDR3 length is 21 residues. The V gene's germline CDR1 is MDHEN and CDR2 SYDVKM. V was trimmed by 5 bases and J by 0 bases, leaving 29 bases between them. This CDR3 is CASSPWGGNPLEGGSGNTIYF. The DNA of the CDR3 is TGTGCCAGCAGTCCCTGGGGGGGGAATCCCTTAGAAGGGGGCTCTGGAAACACCATATATTTT.

This clone was observed a single time. The rearrangement uses TRBV7-6 and TRBJ2-7; the match to TRBD2 covers 7 bases. This CDR3 is 15 amino acids long. CDR1 is SGHVS and CDR2 is FNYEAQ in the germline V gene. With 5 bases clipped from V and 5 bases from J, the junction kept 12 bases outside the gene matches. CDR3 coding DNA: TGTGCCAGCAGCCGTAAGCGGGAATCCCCCCACGAGCAGTACTTC. It translates to CASSRKRESPHEQYF.

The J gene is TRBJ2-7, the V gene TRBV5-5; possibly TRBD2 for D (6 bases). CDR1 is SGHKS, CDR2 YYEKEE, per germline (reference sequence). The CDR3 spans 15 residues. The V gene lost 5 bases and the J gene lost 7 bases, with 22 bases spanning the gap. DNA of the CDR3: TGTGCCAGCAGTCAAAAATCGGGACTCGGGCTAGAGCAGTACTTC. This sequence encodes CASSQKSGLGLEQYF. Drawing the rest from reference TRBV5-5 and TRBJ2-7, the complete variable domain is DAGVTQSPTHLIKTRGQQVTLRCSPISGHKSVSWYQQVLGQGPQFIFQYYEKEERGRGNFPDRFSARQFPNYSSELNVNALLLGDSALYLCASSQKSGLGLEQYFGPGTRLTVT.

The chain couples TRBV21-1 to TRBJ1-4; TRBD1 is taken as the D call from the table, unchecked against the DNA. TRBV21-1 is a listed pseudogene. This CDR3 comprises 17 residues. The CDR3 sequence is CASSKLTGFQPNEKLFF. The DNA for the CDR3 is TGTGCCAGCAGCAAATTAACAGGGTTCCAGCCAAATGAAAAACTGTTTTTT.

The chain employs TRBV15 and TRBJ1-4; D unresolved. Per germline, CDR1 LNHNV and CDR2 YYDKDF (reference sequence). V lost 1 base and J lost 8, with 14 bases in between. The CDR3 contains 15 residues. The DNA of the CDR3 is TGTGCCACCAGCAGAGGGTCCGGAGGATCCGAAAAACTGTTTTTT. Translating it yields CATSRGSGGSEKLFF. The full variable domain, rest sourced from reference TRBV15 and TRBJ1-4, is DAMVIQNPRYQVTQFGKPVTLSCSQTLNHNVMYWYQQKSSQAPKLLFHYYDKDFNNEADTPDNFQSRRPNTSFCFLDIRSPGLGDTAMYLCATSRGSGGSEKLFFGSGTQLSVL.

The chain carries TRBV5-4 and TRBJ2-2; TRBD2 matches at 9 bases. From germline, CDR1 is SGHNT and CDR2 YYREEE (reference sequence). There are 15 residues in the CDR3. Trimming cost V 0 bases and J 10 bases; bases outside gene matches: 7. The CDR3 sequence is CASSLGIAGVVELFF. CDR3 DNA: TGTGCCAGCAGCTTGGGTATAGCGGGGGTTGTGGAGCTGTTTTTT. Drawing the rest from reference TRBV5-4 and TRBJ2-2, the complete variable domain is ETGVTQSPTHLIKTRGQQVTLRCSSQSGHNTVSWYQQALGQGPQFIFQYYREEENGRGNFPPRFSGLQFPNYSSELNVNALELDDSALYLCASSLGIAGVVELFFGEGSRLTVL.

CDR3 amino acids: CASSRGTGLEQFF. CDR3 DNA: TGTGCCAGCAGCCGGGGGACAGGACTTGAGCAGTTCTTC. The rearrangement links TRBV12-3 or TRBV12-4 to TRBJ2-1; 8 bases match TRBD1. The CDR3 consists of 13 residues. The ends lost 6 bases at V and 9 bases at J; junction bases unmatched: 7.

The chain couples TRBV6-5 to TRBJ1-6, with TRBD1 as a possible D gene (5 bases). Trimming took off 8 bases at V and 3 bases at J, with 11 bases between the two ends. This CDR3 is built from 14 residues. Germline CDR1 MNHEY, CDR2 SVGAGI. CDR3 DNA sequence: TGTGCCAGCGGGGTTGGGGGCTATAATTCACCCCTCCACTTT. Translating gives CASGVGGYNSPLHF.

The CDR3 spells CASSGTWSTGELFF. The CDR3 DNA follows: TGTGCCAGCAGTGGAACATGGAGCACCGGGGAGCTGTTTTTT. J is TRBJ2-2 and V is TRBV11-1; no reliable D call. The CDR3 spans 14 residues. Trimming pared 6 bases from V and 4 bases from J, leaving 12 bases between. Germline values: CDR1 SGHAT, CDR2 FQDESV (reference sequence).

The V gene is TRBV7-9, the J gene TRBJ2-7, with no clear D. The CDR3 has 13 residues. Trimming left V 1 base short and J 7 bases short, with 11 bases between. Germline V gene data show CDR1 as SEHNR and CDR2 as FQNEAQ (reference sequence). Here the CDR3 reads CASSLGGLSEQYF. The CDR3 DNA is TGTGCCAGCAGCTTAGGGGGTCTCTCGGAGCAGTACTTC.

The genes are TRBV9 and TRBJ1-3; TRBD1 might be the D (6 bases). V was shortened by 0 bases and J by 4 bases, with 8 bases between the two germline ends. CDR1 SGDLS and CDR2 YYNGEE come from the germline V gene. This CDR3 comprises 14 residues. CDR3: CASSVEGDGNTIYF. The CDR3 bases are TGTGCCAGCAGCGTAGAGGGGGACGGAAACACCATATATTTT. Looking up the rest from reference TRBV9 and TRBJ1-3 gives the full variable domain: DSGVTQTPKHLITATGQRVTLRCSPRSGDLSVYWYQQSLDQGLQFLIQYYNGEERAKGNILERFSAQQFPDLHSELNLSSLELGDSALYFCASSVEGDGNTIYFGEGSWLTVV.

The V and J genes are TRBV20-1 and TRBJ1-1, with D possibly matching TRBD1 (5 bases). V shed 4 bases and J shed 11 bases, with 11 bases lying between them. The CDR3 runs 10 residues. The germline V gene encodes CDR1 DFQATT and CDR2 SNEGSKA (reference sequence). CDR3 DNA: TGCAGTGCTAAAAAAGGGGTGGCTTTCTTT. Protein sequence: CSAKKGVAFF.

J is TRBJ1-5 and V is TRBV6-5; D might be TRBD1 (5 bases). V lost 5 bases, J lost 0 bases, and 11 bases lay in between. Germline-derived CDR1 and CDR2 are MNHEY and SVGAGI. This CDR3 comprises 15 residues. CDR3 sequence reads: CASSKTDHSNQPQHF. The CDR3 DNA reads TGTGCCAGCAGTAAGACAGACCATAGCAATCAGCCCCAGCATTTT.

Of note for this clone: The sample has other DNA sequences that encode this CDR3 too. The chain uses TRBV3-1 (or the pseudogene TRBV3-2) and TRBJ1-1, with D uncertain. Germline-derived CDR1 and CDR2 are LGHDT and YNNKEL (reference sequence). The V end was cut by 0 bases, the J end by 2 bases, with 4 bases between. CDR3 length equals 13 residues. The CDR3 region is CASSQEGNTEAFF. The CDR3 bases are TGTGCCAGCAGCCAAGAAGGTAACACTGAAGCTTTCTTT.

This rearrangement joins TRBV9 to TRBJ2-7; D could derive from TRBD1 or TRBD2 (5 bases each). CDR1 and CDR2 from the germline V gene are SGDLS and YYNGEE. Trimming stripped 4 bases from V and 3 bases from J, with 14 bases between. This CDR3 comprises 14 residues. This CDR3 reads CASSIDEGNYEQYF. The CDR3 DNA follows: TGTGCCAGCAGCATAGACGAGGGGAACTACGAGCAGTACTTC.

Remarks on this clone: This same CDR3 is encoded by further DNA sequences in the sample. This sequence joins TRBV9 and TRBJ2-7, with TRBD1 identical over 8 bases. The CDR3 spans 14 residues. In germline, CDR1 is SGDLS, CDR2 YYNGEE. The V and J ends lost 3 bases and 3 bases, in that order; junction bases with no gene match: 5. The CDR3 here is CASSAGTGGYEQYF. The CDR3 DNA reads TGTGCCAGCAGCGCCGGGACAGGCGGCTACGAGCAGTACTTC.

The CDR3 reads CASRPQGAGTGELFF. The CDR3 coding sequence is TGTGCCAGCAGACCACAGGGGGCGGGCACCGGGGAGCTGTTTTTT. The rearrangement uses TRBV6-5 and TRBJ2-2; TRBD1 agrees at 9 bases. Germline V lookup: CDR1 MNHEY, CDR2 SVGAGI. Unmatched junction bases numbered 6, after V lost 6 bases and J lost 4 bases. The CDR3 covers 15 residues.

The chain is built from TRBV7-2 and TRBJ1-1; D might be TRBD1 (5 bases). V lost 5 bases and J lost 3, with 16 bases in between. CDR1 is SGHTA and CDR2 is FQGNSA in the germline V gene. The CDR3 runs 15 residues. In DNA form, the CDR3 reads TGTGCCAGCAGCACTAGATGGGGGTCTGACACTGAAGCTTTCTTT. This codes for CASSTRWGSDTEAFF. The full variable domain, with the rest looked up from reference TRBV7-2 and TRBJ1-1, is GAGVSQSPSNKVTEKGKDVELRCDPISGHTALYWYRQSLGQGLEFLIYFQGNSAPDKSGLPSDRFSAERTGGSVSTLTIQRTQQEDSAVYLCASSTRWGSDTEAFFGQGTRLTVV.

The chain joins TRBV7-9 to TRBJ1-6; tentative D call: TRBD1 (6 bases). CDR3 length equals 13 residues. Trimming took off 8 bases at V and 5 bases at J, with 10 bases between the two ends. CDR1 is SEHNR, CDR2 FQNEAQ, per germline (reference sequence). DNA for the CDR3: TGTGCCAGCGGCGGGACAAATAATTCACCCCTCCACTTT. It yields the protein CASGGTNNSPLHF.

The rearrangement uses TRBV5-1 and TRBJ1-3; no clear D. This CDR3 region has 15 residues. Germline CDR1 and CDR2: SGHRS and YFSETQ. With 2 bases removed from V and 0 bases from J, the gap between germline ends came to 9 bases. For the CDR3, the DNA is TGCGCCAGCAGCTTAGGAGTAGACTCTGGAAACACCATATATTTT. Translated: CASSLGVDSGNTIYF.